The 10 T cell receptor beta chains listed next were all sequenced from one sample in a study of cytotoxic CD8 clonotypes in ibrutinib-treated CLL. Repertoires were generated with immunoSEQ multiplex PCR, while TCRdb's copy carries only in-frame clones and drops some. The top ten clones hold about 4.5% of a sample with about 180,000 clones, less than 85% of them seen once. The material was PBMCs, obtained after 24 months of ibrutinib treatment. The receptors stem from a human donor with chronic lymphocytic leukemia.

The J gene is TRBJ1-4, the V gene TRBV19; 9 positions agree with TRBD1. Germline V gene sequence: CDR1 LNHDA, CDR2 SQIVND (reference sequence). The CDR3 contains 15 residues. With V trimmed by 5 bases and J by 6 bases, 7 bases remained unmatched. The CDR3 here is CASSPHRGLDEKLFF. DNA for the CDR3: TGTGCCAGTAGTCCCCACAGGGGGCTGGATGAAAAACTGTTTTTT.

This chain links TRBV5-1 with TRBJ2-5, with a possible D match to TRBD2 (5 bases). Trimming removed 4 bases at V and 1 base at J, with 14 bases between. Germline-derived CDR1 and CDR2 are SGHRS and YFSETQ. The CDR3 is made up of 15 amino acids. The CDR3 loop reads CASSRGSSSQETQYF. DNA for the CDR3: TGCGCCAGCAGCCGCGGGTCTTCCTCCCAAGAGACCCAGTACTTC.

The V gene is TRBV21-1, the J gene TRBJ2-7; no DNA check was done on the table's D call, TRBD2. TRBV21-1 corresponds to a pseudogene. The CDR3 sequence is 15 residues long. CDR3 region: CASSKGCGQGHEQYF. The CDR3 region has the DNA TGTGCCAGCAGCAAAGGTTGCGGGCAAGGCCACGAGCAGTACTTC.

The gene calls are TRBV18 and TRBJ1-4; D might be TRBD1 (5 bases). Germline CDR1 and CDR2: KGHSH and LQKENI. CDR3 length: 16 residues. Trimming cost V 4 bases and J 8 bases, with 20 bases left between them. CDR3 coding DNA: TGTGCCAGCTCACGCGACCGAGGACAAGGTCAGGAAAAACTGTTTTTT. The encoded protein is CASSRDRGQGQEKLFF.

Only a few counts were recorded for this clone. This rearrangement joins TRBV14 to TRBJ2-7, with 12 bases fitting TRBD2. The ends lost 6 bases at V and 7 bases at J; junction bases unmatched: 10. The CDR3 consists of 15 residues. CDR1 SGHDN and CDR2 FVKESK come from the germline V gene. DNA of the CDR3: TGTGCCAGCAGTCCGCCTAGCGGGAGGGCCAGGGAGCAGTACTTC. Amino acid sequence: CASSPPSGRAREQYF.

The chain joins TRBV7-9 to TRBJ2-7; 7 bases line up with TRBD2. This CDR3 spans 16 amino acids. V trimming: 5 bases; J trimming: 3 bases; junction bases outside the gene matches: 13. The germline CDR1 and CDR2 sequences are SEHNR and FQNEAQ (reference sequence). CDR3 in amino acids: CASSNTLAASFYEQYF. CDR3 nucleotides: TGTGCCAGCAGCAATACTCTAGCGGCCTCGTTCTACGAGCAGTACTTC.

The rearrangement links TRBV9 to TRBJ2-7; a possible D gene is TRBD2 (6 bases). Germline CDR1 SGDLS, CDR2 YYNGEE. Trimming took 0 bases from V and 7 from J, leaving 20 bases between them. The CDR3 extends over 16 amino acids. In DNA form, the CDR3 reads TGTGCCAGCAGCGTAGGATGGAACTCCGGGACTTTGGAGCAGTACTTC. Its translation is CASSVGWNSGTLEQYF.

The chain joins TRBV28 to TRBJ2-7; 8 nucleotides align to TRBD1. Germline CDR1 is MDHEN and CDR2 is SYDVKM. CDR3 size: 15 residues. Unmatched junction bases numbered 7, after V lost 5 bases and J lost 1 base. CDR3 region: CASSTRQGLSYEQYF. DNA for the CDR3: TGTGCCAGCAGTACGAGACAGGGGTTATCCTACGAGCAGTACTTC.

This rearrangement joins TRBV11-3 to TRBJ2-2; the D is unclear. The CDR3 length is 13 residues. With 5 bases removed from V and 3 bases from J, the gap between germline ends came to 7 bases. Germline V CDR1 and CDR2: SGHNT, YENEEA. The CDR3 sequence is CASSREDTGELFF. The CDR3 region has the DNA TGTGCCAGCAGCCGCGAGGACACCGGGGAGCTGTTTTTT.

V usage is TRBV30 and J usage is TRBJ2-3, with 15 bases aligning to TRBD2. The length of the CDR3 is 17 residues. The V gene's germline CDR1 is GTSNPN and CDR2 SVGIG (reference sequence). Germline trimming cut 3 bases from V and 6 bases from J; bases unmatched to any gene: 10. The CDR3 here is CAWRPTGLAGGSDTQYF. DNA for the CDR3: TGTGCCTGGAGACCCACTGGACTAGCGGGGGGGTCCGATACGCAGTATTTT.